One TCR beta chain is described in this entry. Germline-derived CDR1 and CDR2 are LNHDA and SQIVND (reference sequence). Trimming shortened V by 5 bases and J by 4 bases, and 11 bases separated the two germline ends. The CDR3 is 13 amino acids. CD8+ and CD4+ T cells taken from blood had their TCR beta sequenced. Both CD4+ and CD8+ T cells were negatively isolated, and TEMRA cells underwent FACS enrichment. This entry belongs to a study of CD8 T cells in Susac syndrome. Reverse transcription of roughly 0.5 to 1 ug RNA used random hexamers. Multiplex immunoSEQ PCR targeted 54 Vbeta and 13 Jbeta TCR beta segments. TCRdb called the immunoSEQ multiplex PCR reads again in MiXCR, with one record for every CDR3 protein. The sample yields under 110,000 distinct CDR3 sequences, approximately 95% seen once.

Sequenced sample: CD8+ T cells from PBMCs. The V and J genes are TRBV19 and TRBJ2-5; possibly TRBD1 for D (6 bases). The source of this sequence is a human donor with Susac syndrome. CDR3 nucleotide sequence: TGTGCCAGTAGTTCAGCCAGGGGAGAGACCCAGTACTTC. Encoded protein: CASSSARGETQYF.